A single sample is the source of the 31 T cell receptor beta chains below, sequenced in a study of response to subunit inactivated influenza vaccine (dated by TCRdb to between 2018 and 2020). The library came from RT-PCR. Sequenced on an Illumina HiSeq 2500. TCRdb cleaned the public reads at Q25 with fastp, built clones with MiXCR and kept in-frame beta chains. When rows share a CDR3 protein, they turn into one entry using the most common DNA and genes. In this sample the table shows 800,000 to 1,000,000 distinct CDR3 sequences, around 20% of which occur a single time. 10% to 13% of the sample is taken by the ten largest. The material sequenced was PBMCs from blood, taken 5 days after vaccination. Receptors originate from a middle-aged man who received an inactivated influenza vaccine. Donor details come from another sample of the same person, matched by shared clones.

V gene TRBV28 combines with J gene TRBJ2-2; TRBD1 aligns across 9 bases. The CDR3 consists of 15 residues. The germline V gene has CDR1 MDHEN and CDR2 SYDVKM. Losses at the gene ends were 4 bases for V and 4 bases for J; bases not matched to a gene: 4. For the CDR3, the DNA is TGTGCCAGCAGTTGGGGACAGGGACTCACCGGGGAGCTGTTTTTT. Residues: CASSWGQGLTGELFF.

The gene calls are TRBV29-1 and TRBJ2-5, with D perhaps matching TRBD1 or TRBD2 (6 bases each). Trimming took off 6 bases at V and 7 bases at J, with 18 bases between the two ends. Germline V CDR1 and CDR2: SQVTM, ANQGSEA. The CDR3 has 13 residues. In DNA form, the CDR3 reads TGCAGCGTCCTCTGGGGGGCTCTCGGGACCCAGTACTTC. This codes for CSVLWGALGTQYF.

In this sample, this clonotype turned up a few times. The genes are TRBV10-3 and TRBJ2-1; D not certain. The V and J ends lost 8 bases and 5 bases respectively, with 7 bases between them. Germline CDR1 ENHRY, CDR2 SYGVKD. The CDR3 spans 11 residues. In DNA, the CDR3 is TGTGCCATCGGTCCCAACAATGAGCAGTTCTTC. Translating gives CAIGPNNEQFF.

This clonotype turned up a few times. The chain joins TRBV19 to TRBJ2-1, with 10 bases identical to TRBD2. The CDR3 spans 13 residues. Losses at the gene ends were 4 bases for V and 8 bases for J; bases not matched to a gene: 2. Germline V gene sequence: CDR1 LNHDA, CDR2 SQIVND (reference sequence). The CDR3: CASSSLAGDEQFF. The DNA for the CDR3 is TGTGCCAGTAGTAGTCTAGCGGGAGATGAGCAGTTCTTC. Based on the CDR3 plus reference TRBV19 and TRBJ2-1, the full variable domain is DGGITQSPKYLFRKEGQNVTLSCEQNLNHDAMYWYRQDPGQGLRLIYYSQIVNDFQKGDIAEGYSVSREKKESFPLTVTSAQKNPTAFYLCASSSLAGDEQFFGPGTRLTVL.

This clonotype was picked up many times. The J gene is TRBJ2-3, the V gene TRBV4-2; D is perhaps TRBD2 (6 bases). In germline, CDR1 is LGHNA, CDR2 YNFKEQ. This CDR3 has 13 residues. V shed 1 base and J shed 4 bases, with 6 bases lying between them. This CDR3 reads CASSQGLADTQYF. In DNA form, the CDR3 reads TGTGCCAGCAGCCAAGGACTAGCAGATACGCAGTATTTT.

This clonotype has only a few counts. The chain joins TRBV5-1 to TRBJ2-2, with 11 nucleotides matching TRBD1. This CDR3 has 16 amino acids. The V segment lost 3 bases and the J segment 5 bases; nucleotides outside the gene matches: 6. Germline V CDR1 and CDR2: SGHRS, YFSETQ. The CDR3 loop reads CASSSRDRGKTGELFF. CDR3 nucleotide sequence: TGCGCCAGCAGCTCAAGGGACAGGGGGAAAACCGGGGAGCTGTTTTTT. The complete variable domain, with remaining parts taken from reference TRBV5-1 and TRBJ2-2, reads KAGVTQTPRYLIKTRGQQVTLSCSPISGHRSVSWYQQTPGQGLQFLFEYFSETQRNKGNFPGRFSGRQFSNSRSEMNVSTLELGDSALYLCASSSRDRGKTGELFFGEGSRLTVL.

J is TRBJ2-5 and V is TRBV7-2; TRBD2 is a possible D gene (5 bases). Per germline, CDR1 SGHTA and CDR2 FQGNSA. The CDR3 loop spans 15 amino acids. Trimming removed 5 bases at V and 0 bases at J, with 13 bases between. Written as DNA, the CDR3 is TGTGCCAGCAGCCGCCAAGCGGAGTACCAAGAGACCCAGTACTTC. Its protein product is CASSRQAEYQETQYF.

The genes are TRBV2 and TRBJ1-4; D unclear. This CDR3 comprises 12 residues. V shed 2 bases and J shed 6 bases, with 4 bases lying between them. Germline V gene lookup returns CDR1 SNHLY and CDR2 FYNNEI. The CDR3 loop reads CASSEWDEKLFF. Written as DNA, the CDR3 is TGTGCCAGCAGTGAATGGGATGAAAAACTGTTTTTT.

This clonotype was observed at least ten times. The genes are TRBV12-3 or TRBV12-4 and TRBJ2-5; D is uncertain. The CDR3 loop spans 11 amino acids. V dropped 5 bases and J dropped 5 bases, with 6 bases sitting between them. CDR3 DNA: TGTGCCAGCAGTGAGATGGAGACCCAGTACTTC. It encodes CASSEMETQYF.

The gene calls are TRBV5-1 and TRBJ1-1; D is unresolved. The germline gives CDR1 SGHRS, CDR2 YFSETQ. Trimming pared 6 bases from V and 1 base from J, leaving 10 bases between. The CDR3 spans 13 residues. CDR3: CASTSEGNTEAFF. CDR3 DNA sequence: TGCGCCAGCACCAGTGAGGGGAACACTGAAGCTTTCTTT.

The CDR3 spells CASSSLGTGKETQYF. In DNA, the CDR3 is TGCGCCAGCAGCTCGCTCGGGACAGGGAAAGAGACCCAGTACTTC. This sequence joins TRBV5-1 and TRBJ2-5; 9 nucleotides match TRBD1. This CDR3 is 15 amino acids long. Trimming at V came to 3 bases and at J to 3 bases, leaving 6 bases not matched to a gene. Germline V gene lookup returns CDR1 SGHRS and CDR2 YFSETQ. Together with reference TRBV5-1 and TRBJ2-5, the CDR3 gives the full variable domain: KAGVTQTPRYLIKTRGQQVTLSCSPISGHRSVSWYQQTPGQGLQFLFEYFSETQRNKGNFPGRFSGRQFSNSRSEMNVSTLELGDSALYLCASSSLGTGKETQYFGPGTRLLVL.

This clonotype was observed a handful of times. The gene calls are TRBV4-2 and TRBJ1-1; D call uncertain. Trimming removed 0 bases at V and 3 bases at J, with 14 bases between. Germline V gene data show CDR1 as LGHNA and CDR2 as YNFKEQ. This CDR3 comprises 16 residues. CDR3 bases: TGTGCCAGCAGCCAAGATTTGGGAACCCGAGACACTGAAGCTTTCTTT. Translated, it gives CASSQDLGTRDTEAFF.

This clonotype showed up many times. The rearrangement uses TRBV12-3 or TRBV12-4 and TRBJ1-5; 10 bases align to TRBD1. The V gene end was trimmed by 3 bases and the J gene end by 6 bases; junction bases not matched to a gene: 2. The CDR3 totals 14 residues. The CDR3 DNA reads TGTGCCAGCAGTTTGGGGACAGGGGTTCAGCCCCAGCATTTT. As protein: CASSLGTGVQPQHF.

The rearrangement uses TRBV5-1 and TRBJ2-7, with TRBD1 matching 8 bases. CDR3 length: 15 amino acids. The J segment lost 7 bases and the V segment lost 0 bases, leaving 9 bases of the junction unmatched. Germline V gene lookup returns CDR1 SGHRS and CDR2 YFSETQ. The DNA for the CDR3 is TGCGCCAGCAGCTTGGTTCCAGGGGGCATGGGGGAGCAGTACTTC. It yields the protein CASSLVPGGMGEQYF.

This clonotype has just a few counts. The CDR3 does not end in the conserved phenylalanine or tryptophan, so this is likely a read error. This chain uses TRBV29-1 with TRBJ2-1; the match to TRBD2 covers 12 bases. Germline V CDR1 and CDR2: SQVTM, ANQGSEA. This CDR3 has 16 residues. The V segment lost 1 base and the J segment 3 bases; nucleotides outside the gene matches: 4. CDR3 amino acids: CSVEGRLAGVYNEQFS. CDR3 DNA: TGCAGCGTTGAAGGGAGACTAGCGGGGGTCTACAATGAGCAGTTCTCC.

This clonotype was seen more than once but under ten times. The chain recombines TRBV7-6 with TRBJ2-7; 8 bases agree with TRBD1. The CDR3 is 15 residues long. The germline V gene encodes CDR1 SGHVS and CDR2 FNYEAQ. Trimming removed 0 bases from V and 5 bases from J; junction bases left unmatched: 6. The CDR3 reads CASSLASRGLNEQYF. The CDR3, as DNA: TGTGCCAGCAGCTTAGCGTCCAGGGGGCTCAACGAGCAGTACTTC.

CDR3 nucleotide sequence: TGTGCCAGCACCCCCGTAGGGACGAACACCGGGGAGCTGTTTTTT. As protein: CASTPVGTNTGELFF. The V call is TRBV6-1, the J call TRBJ2-2; no reliable D call. CDR3 size: 15 residues. Trimming left V 7 bases short and J 0 bases short, with 12 bases between. Germline assignment: CDR1 MNHNS and CDR2 SASEGT.

This clonotype was counted only a few times. The chain has TRBV4-1 and TRBJ2-2, with 7 bases aligning to TRBD1. In germline, CDR1 is MGHRA, CDR2 YSYEKL. This CDR3 comprises 15 residues. Trimming at V came to 4 bases and at J to 5 bases, leaving 7 bases not matched to a gene. The CDR3 bases are TGCGCCAGCAGCCTCGGACAGGTTACGACCGGGGAGCTGTTTTTT. Translated: CASSLGQVTTGELFF.

This clonotype was detected only a few times. The chain employs TRBV7-6 and TRBJ2-7; 9 bases line up with TRBD1. The CDR3 covers 16 residues. Unmatched junction bases numbered 7, after V lost 2 bases and J lost 2 bases. CDR1 is SGHVS and CDR2 is FNYEAQ in the germline V gene. CDR3 protein: CASSLSPGQGAYEQYF. In DNA, the CDR3 is TGTGCCAGCAGCTTAAGTCCGGGACAGGGAGCCTACGAGCAGTACTTC.

This chain uses TRBV12-3 or TRBV12-4 with TRBJ1-6; D call uncertain. V shed 4 bases and J shed 7 bases, with 17 bases lying between them. CDR3 length: 16 residues. CDR3 region: CASSSGSGVRNSPLHF. DNA for the CDR3: TGTGCCAGCAGTTCCGGGAGCGGGGTAAGGAATTCACCCCTCCACTTT.

This clonotype was seen more than once but under ten times. This rearrangement joins TRBV10-3 to TRBJ2-7; the match to TRBD2 covers 7 bases. The CDR3 loop spans 15 amino acids. V gave up 2 bases and J gave up 5 bases; unmatched junction bases: 9. Germline assignment: CDR1 ENHRY and CDR2 SYGVKD. In DNA, the CDR3 is TGTGCCATCAGTGAGACTAGCGAACCTTCACACGAGCAGTACTTC. It encodes CAISETSEPSHEQYF.

This clonotype was counted between two and nine times. The V call is TRBV12-3 or TRBV12-4, the J call TRBJ1-2; 12 bases align to TRBD1. J was trimmed by 4 bases and V by 8 bases; bases with no gene match: 2. The CDR3 is 13 amino acids. Written as DNA, the CDR3 is TGTGCCAGCGGGACAGGGGGCGGCTATGGCTACACCTTC. As protein: CASGTGGGYGYTF.

This clonotype was observed a few times. The genes are TRBV28 and TRBJ1-5, with D unclear. Trimming pared 3 bases from V and 0 bases from J, leaving 12 bases between. The CDR3 loop spans 16 amino acids. CDR1 is MDHEN, CDR2 SYDVKM, per germline. CDR3 sequence (DNA): TGTGCCAGCAGTTTTCGTTTCAGCGATAGCAATCAGCCCCAGCATTTT. Residues: CASSFRFSDSNQPQHF.

Only a few counts were recorded for this clonotype. The chain couples TRBV20-1 to TRBJ1-5, with D unclear. V gave up 6 bases and J gave up 10 bases, with 16 bases separating them. Germline lookup yields CDR1 DFQATT and CDR2 SNEGSKA (reference sequence). There are 12 residues in the CDR3. CDR3 loop: CSAEPPVGPQHF. CDR3 sequence (DNA): TGCAGTGCGGAGCCCCCGGTGGGTCCCCAGCATTTT.

This clonotype was counted at least ten times. The genes are TRBV28 and TRBJ1-5; no definite D call. This CDR3 comprises 14 residues. Germline values: CDR1 MDHEN, CDR2 SYDVKM. V lost 10 bases, J lost 7 bases, and 20 bases lay in between. This CDR3 is CATIRSQVRQPQHF. The CDR3 DNA is TGTGCCACTATAAGATCCCAGGTTCGGCAGCCCCAGCATTTT.

The chain recombines TRBV3-1 with TRBJ2-6; D unclear. Trimming took off 0 bases at V and 1 base at J, with 7 bases between the two ends. Germline CDR1 is LGHDT and CDR2 is YNNKEL (reference sequence). There are 16 residues in the CDR3. The CDR3 DNA reads TGTGCCAGCAGCCAAGAAAGGCTTTCTGGGGCCAACGTCCTGACTTTC. Translating gives CASSQERLSGANVLTF.

In its sample, this clonotype was seen many times. The V and J genes are TRBV20-1 and TRBJ2-3; D gene ambiguous. There are 12 residues in the CDR3. Germline V lookup: CDR1 DFQATT, CDR2 SNEGSKA (reference sequence). V lost 3 bases, J lost 4 bases, and 8 bases lay in between. The CDR3 protein is CSASKTSDTQYF. In nucleotides, the CDR3 is TGCAGTGCTAGTAAGACCTCAGATACGCAGTATTTT.

The chain employs TRBV7-2 and TRBJ2-5; D remains ambiguous. The CDR3 extends over 15 amino acids. V lost 1 base to trimming and J lost 4 bases, with 13 bases between them. CDR1 is SGHTA and CDR2 is FQGNSA in the germline V gene. The CDR3 sequence is CASSLGSRVSETQYF. CDR3 nucleotide sequence: TGTGCCAGCAGCTTAGGGAGTCGGGTATCAGAGACCCAGTACTTC.

The chain carries TRBV7-9 and TRBJ2-7, with 11 bases aligning to TRBD2. The germline CDR1 and CDR2 sequences are SEHNR and FQNEAQ (reference sequence). Germline trimming cut 7 bases from V and 0 bases from J; bases unmatched to any gene: 8. The CDR3 extends over 16 amino acids. CDR3: CASNKLAGDNSYEQYF. DNA of the CDR3: TGTGCCAGCAACAAACTAGCGGGAGATAACTCCTACGAGCAGTACTTC.

The chain couples TRBV7-2 to TRBJ2-1; TRBD1 matches at 9 bases. CDR3 length: 14 amino acids. Germline-derived CDR1 and CDR2 are SGHTA and FQGNSA. With V trimmed by 4 bases and J by 9 bases, 7 bases remained unmatched. The CDR3 nucleotides are TGTGCCAGCAGCTCTGGGACAGGGAGTCTTGAGCAGTTCTTC. Translating it yields CASSSGTGSLEQFF.

This clonotype was counted between two and nine times. V gene TRBV4-1 combines with J gene TRBJ2-2; D not certain. This CDR3 is 12 amino acids long. Germline lookup yields CDR1 MGHRA and CDR2 YSYEKL. Trimming removed 2 bases at V and 4 bases at J, with 2 bases between. CDR3: CASSQITGELFF. The CDR3 bases are TGCGCCAGCAGCCAAATCACCGGGGAGCTGTTTTTT.